Following are 21 T cell receptor beta chains from one sample sequenced in a study of T cell repertoires in cytomegalovirus infection (dated by TCRdb to between 2018 and 2021). Their target antigens are unknown. In light of the paper, this sample's treatment or condition label describes: in vitro stimulation with specific CMV peptide epitopes to enrich CMV-specific T cells. TCRdb lists the instrument as Illumina HiSeq 1500. The public reads were run again by TCRdb, first through fastp at Q25 and then through MiXCR, and only productive beta chains were kept. Duplicate CDR3 protein sequences are folded into a single record with the most common DNA and genes. This sample lists 830,000 or so distinct CDR3 sequences; around a third were detected once. The ten largest account for roughly 12% of the sample. The sample in question was cultured CD8+ T cells from PBMCs, obtained from culture after CMV antigen stimulation. These receptors came from a human donor in good health (CMV status not recorded). Some clones in this sample may be carry-over from other donors' samples.

A remark on this clonotype: This may be a read error: a much more frequent sequence differs by one nucleotide. The V gene is TRBV7-6, the J gene TRBJ1-1; D is unclear. V lost 7 bases and J lost 1, with 16 bases in between. Per the germline V gene, CDR1 is SGHVS and CDR2 is FNYEAQ. CDR3 length: 15 residues. CDR3 sequence: CASNPLHPKNTEAFF. In DNA, the CDR3 is TGTGCCAGCAACCCCCTACACCCAAAGAACACTGAAGCTTTCTTT.

The chain is built from TRBV20-1 and TRBJ2-7, with D perhaps matching TRBD1 (6 bases). Germline CDR1 and CDR2: DFQATT and SNEGSKA (reference sequence). Trimming left V 6 bases short and J 0 bases short, with 15 bases between. This CDR3 contains 14 residues. CDR3 in DNA: TGCAGTGCATCAGGACAGTCGACCTCCTACGAGCAGTACGTC. Amino acid sequence: CSASGQSTSYEQYV.

The V gene is TRBV12-5, the J gene TRBJ2-7, with 10 bases lining up with TRBD1. Per germline, CDR1 LGHNT and CDR2 FRNRAP. With V trimmed by 2 bases and J by 6 bases, 7 bases remained unmatched. The CDR3 has 15 residues. CDR3 amino acids: CASGLPSTGGPEQYF. In DNA form, the CDR3 reads TGTGCTAGTGGTTTGCCATCGACAGGGGGCCCCGAGCAGTACTTC. Complete variable domain (other parts from reference TRBV12-5 and TRBJ2-7): DARVTQTPRHKVTEMGQEVTMRCQPILGHNTVFWYRQTMMQGLELLAYFRNRAPLDDSGMPKDRFSAEMPDATLATLKIQPSEPRDSAVYFCASGLPSTGGPEQYFGPGTRLTVT.

This clonotype was picked up a small number of times. This chain connects TRBV7-9 to TRBJ1-1; the D gene is possibly TRBD1 (5 bases). This CDR3 is built from 17 residues. Looked up from germline, CDR1 is SEHNR and CDR2 is FQNEAQ (reference sequence). The germline V and J ends were trimmed by 1 base and 0 bases, with 15 bases remaining between them. The CDR3 here is CASSLEPGLIMNTEAFF. As DNA, the CDR3 is TGTGCCAGCAGCTTAGAACCGGGACTCATCATGAACACTGAAGCTTTCTTT.

This clonotype was observed a few times. This chain joins TRBV12-3 or TRBV12-4 and TRBJ1-3; D possibly corresponds to TRBD1 (5 bases). Trimming took 5 bases from V and 6 from J, leaving 11 bases between them. This CDR3 comprises 13 residues. In nucleotides, the CDR3 is TGTGCCAGCAGTCCCCCCGGGGCAAACACCATATATTTT. Residues: CASSPPGANTIYF.

This clonotype showed up many times. The rearrangement links TRBV7-8 to TRBJ2-3; 8 bases align to TRBD1. Per germline, CDR1 SGHVS and CDR2 FQNEAQ. V was clipped by 5 bases and J by 4 bases; unmatched bases: 5. The CDR3 is 14 residues long. The CDR3: CASSARDRPDTQYF. DNA for the CDR3: TGTGCCAGCAGCGCCCGGGACAGGCCAGATACGCAGTATTTT. Full variable domain (missing parts from reference TRBV7-8 and TRBJ2-3): GAGVSQSPRYKVAKRGQDVALRCDPISGHVSLFWYQQALGQGPEFLTYFQNEAQLDKSGLPSDRFFAERPEGSVSTLKIQRTQQEDSAVYLCASSARDRPDTQYFGPGTRLTVL.

This chain links TRBV20-1 with TRBJ2-5; D remains ambiguous. Per the germline V gene, CDR1 is DFQATT and CDR2 is SNEGSKA (reference sequence). V lost 4 bases to trimming and J lost 3 bases, with 0 bases between them. This CDR3 has 9 residues. CDR3 nucleotide sequence: TGCAGTGCTAAAGAGACCCAGTACTTC. Amino acid sequence: CSAKETQYF.

V usage is TRBV12-5 and J usage is TRBJ1-2, with D unclear. CDR1 LGHNT and CDR2 FRNRAP come from the germline V gene. Trimming stripped 7 bases from V and 8 bases from J, with 17 bases between. The CDR3 runs to 13 residues. The CDR3 DNA reads as TGTGCTAGTGAGTCGATATGGGTGCAAGGCTACACCTTC. It encodes CASESIWVQGYTF.

The rearrangement uses TRBV7-4 and TRBJ1-2, with 9 bases that match TRBD1. The junction had 6 bases not matched to a gene; V was cut back by 10 bases and J by 3 bases. Germline V CDR1 and CDR2: SGHVT, SQSDAQ. The CDR3 contains 13 residues. The CDR3 DNA is TGTGCCATCCTTCGGACAGGGGACTATGGCTACACCTTC. Its translation: CAILRTGDYGYTF. The entire variable domain, with the rest obtained from reference TRBV7-4 and TRBJ1-2, is as follows: GAGVSQSPRYKVAKRGRDVALRCDSISGHVTLYWYRQTLGQGSEVLTYSQSDAQRDKSGRPSGRFSAERPERSVSTLKIQRTEQGDSAVYLCAILRTGDYGYTFGSGTRLTVV.

This chain links TRBV7-8 with TRBJ1-2; D is unresolved. This CDR3 comprises 17 residues. Deletions cut 7 bases from V and 6 bases from J, with 27 bases between. Germline assignment: CDR1 SGHVS and CDR2 FQNEAQ. As DNA, the CDR3 is TGTGCCAGCACCCCAAACTTAGGTGGCAGGCCTGGGGATGGCTACACCTTC. It yields the protein CASTPNLGGRPGDGYTF. Full variable domain (outside the CDR3, taken from reference TRBV7-8 and TRBJ1-2): GAGVSQSPRYKVAKRGQDVALRCDPISGHVSLFWYQQALGQGPEFLTYFQNEAQLDKSGLPSDRFFAERPEGSVSTLKIQRTQQEDSAVYLCASTPNLGGRPGDGYTFGSGTRLTVV.

This clonotype was found many times. The chain recombines TRBV11-2 with TRBJ2-7; TRBD1 aligns across 9 bases. Germline V CDR1 and CDR2: SGHAT, FQNNGV. This CDR3 is built from 15 residues. V shed 2 bases and J 2 bases; nucleotides not matched to a gene: 4. This chain's CDR3 is CASSLWDRDPYEQYV. The CDR3 coding sequence is TGTGCCAGCAGCTTATGGGACAGGGATCCCTACGAGCAGTACGTC.

The chain has TRBV3-1 and TRBJ1-6, with TRBD1 as a possible D gene (6 bases). The CDR3 loop spans 15 amino acids. The germline CDR1 and CDR2 sequences are LGHDT and YNNKEL (reference sequence). With 5 bases removed from V and 9 bases from J, the gap between germline ends came to 17 bases. CDR3 region: CASSGYRDNASPLHF. The CDR3 DNA reads TGTGCCAGCAGCGGATACAGGGACAATGCTTCACCCCTCCACTTT. Looking up the rest from reference TRBV3-1 and TRBJ1-6 gives the full variable domain: DTAVSQTPKYLVTQMGNDKSIKCEQNLGHDTMYWYKQDSKKFLKIMFSYNNKELIINETVPNRFSPKSPDKAHLNLHINSLELGDSAVYFCASSGYRDNASPLHFGNGTRLTVT.

The chain is built from TRBV10-3 and TRBJ1-1; 9 bases are shared with TRBD1. The CDR3 length is 15 residues. The junction had 3 bases not matched to a gene; V was cut back by 3 bases and J by 1 base. CDR1 is ENHRY, CDR2 SYGVKD, per germline. This CDR3 reads CAISDLGQGNTEAFF. The CDR3 DNA reads as TGTGCCATCAGTGACCTGGGACAGGGGAACACTGAAGCTTTCTTT.

This clonotype occurred a few times. The rearrangement links TRBV13 to TRBJ2-1, with 8 bases aligning to TRBD1. Trimming cost V 11 bases and J 4 bases; bases outside gene matches: 10. The V gene's germline CDR1 is PRHDT and CDR2 FYEKMQ (reference sequence). CDR3 length: 14 residues. CDR3 amino acids: CAASGQAGYNEQFF. The CDR3 region has the DNA TGTGCCGCCTCGGGACAGGCGGGTTACAATGAGCAGTTCTTC.

Turning to this clonotype: At one boundary the junction diverges from the germline segment, which might be a read error. The chain uses TRBV2 and TRBJ1-4, with D possibly matching TRBD1 (5 bases). CDR1 is SNHLY, CDR2 FYNNEI, per germline. The CDR3 extends over 11 amino acids. This chain's CDR3 is CVSRARAKLFF. DNA for the CDR3: TGTGTCAGCAGAGCCAGGGCGAAACTGTTTTTT.

The chain links TRBV15 to TRBJ2-1; 8 bases are shared with TRBD2. The CDR3 totals 16 residues. Trimming took 0 bases from V and 5 from J; bases not matched to a gene: 6. The germline V gene has CDR1 LNHNV and CDR2 YYDKDF (reference sequence). The CDR3 region is CATSRDRGGANNEQFF. For the CDR3, the DNA is TGTGCCACCAGCAGAGATCGGGGGGGCGCGAACAATGAGCAGTTCTTC.

The genes are TRBV4-1 and TRBJ1-4, with a possible D match to TRBD1 (6 bases). V was trimmed by 0 bases and J by 7 bases, leaving 9 bases between them. The CDR3 spans 14 residues. Germline CDR1 MGHRA, CDR2 YSYEKL. In DNA form, the CDR3 reads TGCGCCAGCAGCCAAGAACAGGGTGTTGAAAAACTGTTTTTT. Residues: CASSQEQGVEKLFF.

This clonotype has ten or more counts. The chain carries TRBV7-8 and TRBJ2-1, with TRBD2 matching 7 bases. This CDR3 is built from 15 residues. The V segment lost 5 bases and the J segment 0 bases; nucleotides outside the gene matches: 4. CDR1 is SGHVS and CDR2 is FQNEAQ in the germline V gene. The CDR3 is CASSPGGNSYNEQFF. The CDR3 DNA follows: TGTGCCAGCAGCCCCGGGGGGAACTCCTACAATGAGCAGTTCTTC.

This clonotype was detected many times. This chain links TRBV7-2 with TRBJ2-7; 8 bases agree with TRBD1. V trimming: 5 bases; J trimming: 3 bases; junction bases outside the gene matches: 12. The CDR3 runs 16 residues. The V gene's germline CDR1 is SGHTA and CDR2 FQGNSA. CDR3 in amino acids: CASSPSPGGQDYEQYV. As DNA, the CDR3 is TGTGCCAGCAGCCCGTCACCAGGGGGACAGGACTACGAGCAGTACGTC.

The sample holds a few counts of this clonotype. The chain links TRBV10-3 to TRBJ1-5, with D perhaps matching TRBD1 (6 bases). CDR3 length equals 16 residues. CDR1 and CDR2 from the germline V gene are ENHRY and SYGVKD. V lost 8 bases and J 4 bases, leaving 21 bases between the germline ends. CDR3 residues: CAIGEDSLLPNQPQHF. CDR3 bases: TGTGCCATCGGGGAGGACAGTCTTTTACCTAATCAGCCCCAGCATTTT.

The chain employs TRBV6-1 and TRBJ2-7; D is uncertain. V lost 7 bases and J 0 bases, leaving 13 bases between the germline ends. Germline CDR1 is MNHNS and CDR2 is SASEGT. The CDR3 covers 14 residues. The CDR3 protein is CASIHAYSSYEQYV. The CDR3 DNA reads TGTGCCAGCATTCACGCCTACAGCTCCTACGAGCAGTACGTC.